What follows are 3 T cell receptor beta chains derived from one specimen sequenced in a study of cytomegalovirus exposure and HLA in healthy donors. In the PCR, 60 Vbeta and 13 Jbeta primers were used. Sequenced by immunoSEQ multiplex PCR; TCRdb stores in-frame clones only, minus some. The repertoire consists of some 110,000 clones, with 10% to 15% occurring once and the leading ten covering 15% to 20%. Sample: PBMCs. The receptor source for this set is a man in his forties in good health and CMV-seropositive.

This clone turned up a few times. The chain carries TRBV29-1 and TRBJ2-3; TRBD2 matches 10 bases. Germline loops: CDR1 SQVTM, CDR2 ANQGSEA. V dropped 2 bases and J dropped 4; count of bases not matched to a gene: 0. This CDR3 has 13 amino acids. The CDR3, as DNA: TGCAGCGTTGAAACTAGCGGGGCAGATACGCAGTATTTT. This codes for CSVETSGADTQYF.

The V and J genes are TRBV6-5 and TRBJ2-1; TRBD2 matches 10 bases. V lost 6 bases, J lost 5 bases, and 4 bases stayed unmatched. The germline V gene encodes CDR1 MNHEY and CDR2 SVGAGI. The CDR3 is made up of 14 amino acids. The CDR3, as DNA: TGTGCCAGCAGACGGACTAGCGGAAACAATGAGCAGTTCTTC. This sequence encodes CASRRTSGNNEQFF.

V gene TRBV4-3 combines with J gene TRBJ2-6, with D perhaps TRBD2 (5 bases). The germline V gene has CDR1 LGHNA and CDR2 YSLEER. The ends were cut back, 4 bases at V and 0 bases at J, with 16 bases in the middle. The CDR3 length is 18 residues. CDR3 bases: TGCGCCAGCAGCCCTCGAGGGAGACACGACTCTGGGGCCAACGTCCTGACTTTC. Translation: CASSPRGRHDSGANVLTF.